The 19 T cell receptor beta chains below come from one sample, sequenced in a study of OX40 agonist ivuxolimab in advanced cancers. Measured with immunoSEQ multiplex PCR; TCRdb has only the in-frame clones, and not every one. The sample has some 70,000 clones; about 89% are singletons. This specimen consisted of CD4+ or CD8+ T cells sorted from blood, obtained in a trial of the OX40 agonist ivuxolimab. These receptors all come from an adult with an advanced solid tumor such as melanoma, head and neck, liver or kidney cancer.

The J gene is TRBJ2-1, the V gene TRBV6-5; tentative D call: TRBD2 (5 bases). V was cut by 2 bases and J by 0 bases, with 11 bases left in between. The germline V gene encodes CDR1 MNHEY and CDR2 SVGAGI. The CDR3 consists of 16 residues. CDR3: CASSYTASPSYNEQFF. The CDR3 DNA follows: TGTGCCAGCAGTTACACAGCTAGCCCCTCCTACAATGAGCAGTTCTTC.

The chain joins TRBV19 to TRBJ1-1, with D possibly being TRBD1 (5 bases). From germline, CDR1 is LNHDA and CDR2 SQIVND (reference sequence). The CDR3 runs 13 residues. V dropped 3 bases and J dropped 6 bases, with 11 bases sitting between them. The DNA of the CDR3 is TGTGCCAGTAGTATTGGTGGGGCGGCTGAAGCTTTCTTT. Its translation is CASSIGGAAEAFF.

The rearrangement links TRBV2 to TRBJ2-1; TRBD2 might be the D (6 bases). Trimming left V 6 bases short and J 6 bases short, with 12 bases between. The CDR3 loop spans 13 amino acids. Per the germline V gene, CDR1 is SNHLY and CDR2 is FYNNEI. CDR3: CASSQGLLNEQFF. The CDR3 nucleotides are TGTGCCAGCAGCCAAGGACTACTCAATGAGCAGTTCTTC.

The chain recombines TRBV15 with TRBJ2-7, with 8 bases identical to TRBD2. V lost 7 bases to trimming and J lost 3 bases; unmatched junction nucleotides: 8. CDR3 length equals 14 residues. Germline V gives CDR1 LNHNV, CDR2 YYDKDF (reference sequence). The CDR3 nucleotides read TGTGCCACCAAGGTGCGACGGGGGGGCTACGAGCAGTACTTC. Protein: CATKVRRGGYEQYF.

The chain is built from TRBV15 and TRBJ2-1; TRBD2 aligns across 10 bases. Germline loops: CDR1 LNHNV, CDR2 YYDKDF (reference sequence). Trimming removed 0 bases from V and 7 bases from J; junction bases left unmatched: 6. The CDR3 extends over 16 amino acids. The CDR3 region has the DNA TGTGCCACCAGCAGAGAAAGCGGGAGGGGGAAAAATGAGCAGTTCTTC. Protein: CATSRESGRGKNEQFF.

The rearrangement links TRBV14 to TRBJ2-7; TRBD2 matches at 11 bases. V lost 1 base to trimming and J lost 5 bases; unmatched junction nucleotides: 4. There are 15 residues in the CDR3. Germline V lookup: CDR1 SGHDN, CDR2 FVKESK. The CDR3 nucleotides read TGTGCCAGCAGCCAAGTTAGCGGGAGGGAACACGAGCAGTACTTC. This translates into CASSQVSGREHEQYF.

The CDR3 region has the DNA TGTGCCAGCAGATTCTATCAAGAGACCCAGTACTTC. Protein sequence: CASRFYQETQYF. The chain is built from TRBV6-6 and TRBJ2-5; the D is unclear. V was clipped by 6 bases and J by 2 bases, with 7 bases between them. In germline, CDR1 is MNHNY, CDR2 SVGAGI (reference sequence). The CDR3 covers 12 residues.

The genes are TRBV28 and TRBJ2-1, with 10 bases lining up with TRBD2. The CDR3 runs 16 residues. CDR1 is MDHEN and CDR2 is SYDVKM in the germline V gene. V trimming: 2 bases; J trimming: 7 bases; junction bases outside the gene matches: 8. The CDR3 sequence: CASSLISGRASNEQFF. In DNA form, the CDR3 reads TGTGCCAGCAGTTTAATCAGCGGGAGGGCCTCGAATGAGCAGTTCTTC.

This clone appeared once. The chain uses TRBV7-9 and TRBJ2-5, with TRBD1 matching over 7 bases. CDR3 length: 15 amino acids. The V segment lost 3 bases and the J segment 2 bases; nucleotides outside the gene matches: 6. CDR1 and CDR2 from the germline V gene are SEHNR and FQNEAQ (reference sequence). The chain's CDR3 is CASSLGQSFQETQYF. The CDR3 region has the DNA TGTGCCAGCAGCTTGGGACAGTCGTTTCAAGAGACCCAGTACTTC. Based on the CDR3 plus reference TRBV7-9 and TRBJ2-5, the full variable domain is DTGVSQNPRHKITKRGQNVTFRCDPISEHNRLYWYRQTLGQGPEFLTYFQNEAQLEKSRLLSDRFSAERPKGSFSTLEIQRTEQGDSAMYLCASSLGQSFQETQYFGPGTRLLVL.

Here the CDR3 reads CASSLQGANSPLHF. The DNA for the CDR3 is TGTGCCAGCAGCCTACAGGGGGCGAATTCACCCCTCCACTTT. V gene TRBV7-2 combines with J gene TRBJ1-6, with 9 nucleotides matching TRBD1. The CDR3 has 14 amino acids. The ends lost 5 bases at V and 7 bases at J; junction bases unmatched: 3. Germline V gene sequence: CDR1 SGHTA, CDR2 FQGNSA.

This rearrangement joins TRBV10-3 to TRBJ2-3; maybe TRBD1 (5 bases). V dropped 6 bases and J dropped 0 bases, with 10 bases sitting between them. The CDR3 is made up of 14 amino acids. Germline assignment: CDR1 ENHRY and CDR2 SYGVKD. The CDR3 sequence is CAISLTVSTDTQYF. The CDR3, as DNA: TGTGCCATCAGCTTGACAGTTAGCACAGATACGCAGTATTTT.

The chain carries TRBV7-2 and TRBJ2-4; D possibly corresponds to TRBD1 (6 bases). Germline lookup yields CDR1 SGHTA and CDR2 FQGNSA. Trimming removed 4 bases from V and 8 bases from J, with 15 bases in between. CDR3 size: 14 residues. CDR3 nucleotides: TGTGCCAGCAGCTCTACAGGGAGTAAGGACATTCAGTACTTC. This encodes CASSSTGSKDIQYF.

The genes are TRBV4-3 and TRBJ1-5; 7 nucleotides align to TRBD1. Germline CDR1 reads LGHNA; CDR2 reads YSLEER. The CDR3 sequence is 13 residues long. Trimming at V came to 4 bases and at J to 5 bases, leaving 2 bases not matched to a gene. CDR3 sequence (DNA): TGCGCCAGCAGCCCGACAGGGTATCAGCCCCAGCATTTT. It yields the protein CASSPTGYQPQHF.

CDR3 protein: CASSRTSGYEQYF. In nucleotides, the CDR3 is TGTGCCAGCAGCCGGACTAGCGGCTACGAGCAGTACTTC. V gene TRBV6-1 combines with J gene TRBJ2-7; 10 nucleotides line up with TRBD2. Trimming removed 6 bases from V and 3 bases from J; junction bases left unmatched: 2. CDR1 and CDR2 (germline): MNHNS, SASEGT. CDR3 length: 13 residues.

As concerns this clone: Mismatch with germline at one junction end may stem from a read error. The chain carries TRBV6-5 and TRBJ2-7, with D tentatively TRBD1 or TRBD2 (5 bases each). The length of the CDR3 is 14 residues. Germline CDR1 is MNHEY and CDR2 is SVGAGI. For the CDR3, the DNA is TGTGCCAGCACCCCGGGACCCAGCTCCCACGAGCAGTACTTC. The encoded protein is CASTPGPSSHEQYF.

V and J are TRBV7-2 and TRBJ2-5, with 9 bases matching TRBD2. The CDR3 extends over 15 amino acids. Unmatched junction bases numbered 7, after V lost 3 bases and J lost 5 bases. The germline V gene encodes CDR1 SGHTA and CDR2 FQGNSA. This chain's CDR3 is CASSFGTSNSETQYF. In DNA, the CDR3 is TGTGCCAGCAGCTTCGGGACTAGCAATTCTGAGACCCAGTACTTC.

This chain joins TRBV11-2 and TRBJ1-2; 8 bases line up with TRBD1. CDR3 length equals 14 residues. After removal of 5 bases from V and 2 bases from J, the junction contained 4 bases not matched to a gene. CDR1 and CDR2 (germline): SGHAT, FQNNGV. CDR3 bases: TGTGCCAGCAGCCCCCACAGGGGGAACTATGGCTACACCTTC. Amino acid sequence: CASSPHRGNYGYTF.

The chain couples TRBV4-3 to TRBJ1-2; no definite D call. The V gene lost 0 bases and the J gene lost 2 bases, with 7 bases spanning the gap. Germline V gene lookup returns CDR1 LGHNA and CDR2 YSLEER. The CDR3 totals 14 residues. The CDR3 region is CASSQDYGNYGYTF. The CDR3 DNA reads TGCGCCAGCAGCCAAGATTACGGCAACTATGGCTACACCTTC.

The sample holds one count of this clone. This chain uses TRBV20-1 with TRBJ2-7; 7 nucleotides agree with TRBD1. Unmatched junction bases numbered 3, after V lost 6 bases and J lost 4 bases. CDR1 and CDR2 (germline): DFQATT, SNEGSKA (reference sequence). The CDR3 runs 11 residues. The CDR3 DNA reads TGCAGTGCGATACAGGGGTACGAGCAGTACTTC. This translates into CSAIQGYEQYF.